These 13 T cell receptor beta chains came from one sample sequenced in a study of T cell repertoires in cytomegalovirus infection. These receptors lack a known antigen. TCRdb redid the calling of the reads with MiXCR, one entry per CDR3 protein. The sample holds around 140,000 distinct CDR3 sequences, more than 30% seen once. Source: CD8+ T cells from cultured PBMCs, taken from culture after CMV antigen stimulation. The receptors come from a human donor in good health (CMV status not recorded). Some clones in this sample may be carry-over from other donors' samples.

About this clonotype itself: One end of the junction does not line up with germline, which may come from a read error. The J gene is TRBJ1-6, the V gene TRBV27; unclear D gene. The CDR3 runs 15 residues. Germline V gene sequence: CDR1 MNHEY, CDR2 SMNVEV (reference sequence). The CDR3: CDSSSLDSYNSPLHF. The CDR3 DNA sequence: TGTGACAGCAGTAGCCTGGACTCCTATAATTCACCCCTCCACTTT.

This clonotype has only a few counts. This chain joins TRBV7-3 and TRBJ2-1; perhaps D is TRBD1 or TRBD2 (5 bases each). Germline lookup yields CDR1 SGHTA and CDR2 FQGTGA. This CDR3 comprises 15 residues. Trimming took off 5 bases at V and 5 bases at J, with 16 bases between the two ends. The CDR3 DNA sequence: TGTGCCAGCAGCCGCACGGGGCAGGGTAACAATGAGCAGTTCTTC. This sequence encodes CASSRTGQGNNEQFF.

This clonotype came up many times. V usage is TRBV12-3 or TRBV12-4 and J usage is TRBJ1-5, with 7 bases matching TRBD1. The CDR3 is 14 amino acids. V gave up 6 bases and J gave up 9 bases; unmatched junction bases: 11. CDR3 protein: CASRETGSDPPQHF. The CDR3 DNA reads as TGTGCCAGCAGGGAGACAGGGTCAGATCCGCCCCAGCATTTT.

This clonotype was counted a few times. The V gene is TRBV28, the J gene TRBJ2-5; 9 positions agree with TRBD1. The CDR3 loop spans 14 amino acids. The V and J ends lost 6 bases and 4 bases, in that order; junction bases with no gene match: 6. The germline V gene encodes CDR1 MDHEN and CDR2 SYDVKM. The CDR3 region is CASSPGTGPETQYF. CDR3 nucleotides: TGTGCCAGCAGCCCCGGGACAGGGCCAGAGACCCAGTACTTC.

The CDR3 sequence is CASSLILAGVNEQFF. The CDR3, as DNA: TGTGCCAGCAGCTTAATACTAGCGGGGGTGAATGAGCAGTTCTTC. This chain links TRBV7-9 with TRBJ2-1, with 11 bases that match TRBD2. The V gene's germline CDR1 is SEHNR and CDR2 FQNEAQ (reference sequence). Trimming cost V 2 bases and J 7 bases; bases outside gene matches: 4. The CDR3 extends over 15 amino acids.

This clonotype was detected only a few times. The chain couples TRBV28 to TRBJ1-5; 8 bases are shared with TRBD1. V was pared by 7 bases and J by 1 base, with 9 bases of the junction left unmatched. Germline V gives CDR1 MDHEN, CDR2 SYDVKM. There are 16 residues in the CDR3. As DNA, the CDR3 is TGTGCCAGCACCCAATACAGGGGGTCGAGCAATCAGCCCCAGCATTTT. Its protein product is CASTQYRGSSNQPQHF.

This clonotype was observed a handful of times. The chain couples TRBV7-6 to TRBJ1-1; D is undetermined. Germline assignment: CDR1 SGHVS and CDR2 FNYEAQ. V was pared by 0 bases and J by 7 bases, with 9 bases between. This CDR3 is built from 13 residues. The CDR3 DNA is TGTGCCAGCAGCTTAGCCCTAGGAGGTGAAGCTTTCTTT. Residues: CASSLALGGEAFF.

This rearrangement joins TRBV12-3 or TRBV12-4 to TRBJ2-7; TRBD2 agrees at 7 bases. CDR3 size: 15 residues. With V trimmed by 1 base and J by 1 base, 4 bases remained unmatched. The CDR3 sequence is CASSLGGGESYEQYF. In nucleotides, the CDR3 is TGTGCCAGCAGTTTAGGCGGGGGTGAATCCTACGAGCAGTACTTC.

This clonotype was recorded many times. This chain joins TRBV7-8 and TRBJ1-1, with TRBD1 identical over 7 bases. V was clipped by 5 bases and J by 5 bases; unmatched bases: 11. The length of the CDR3 is 15 residues. Germline-derived CDR1 and CDR2 are SGHVS and FQNEAQ. The CDR3 reads CASSPRGQRGTEAFF. The CDR3 bases are TGTGCCAGCAGCCCGAGGGGGCAGCGGGGGACTGAAGCTTTCTTT.

The rearrangement joins TRBV12-5 to TRBJ2-5; unclear D gene. Germline CDR1 LGHNT, CDR2 FRNRAP. Trimming took off 4 bases at V and 7 bases at J, with 16 bases between the two ends. This CDR3 has 14 residues. The CDR3 DNA sequence: TGTGCTAGTGGTTCTGCAGGCCCAATGGGGACCCAGTACTTC. This translates into CASGSAGPMGTQYF.

This clonotype has a count of ten or more. The chain is built from TRBV7-9 and TRBJ2-5; D unresolved. This CDR3 region has 16 residues. The germline V and J ends were trimmed by 5 bases and 0 bases, with 16 bases remaining between them. CDR1 is SEHNR, CDR2 FQNEAQ, per germline (reference sequence). In DNA form, the CDR3 reads TGTGCCAGCAGCCCCCCCCCGTCTGAGTACCAAGAGACCCAGTACTTC. Protein product: CASSPPPSEYQETQYF.

CDR3 nucleotide sequence: TGTGCCAGCAGTGAAGAAGAAGGGGTGTTAACGGGGGGGCCGGAGACCCAGTACTTC. Its protein product is CASSEEEGVLTGGPETQYF. The V and J genes are TRBV6-1 and TRBJ2-5; 8 nucleotides line up with TRBD2. Germline CDR1 MNHNS, CDR2 SASEGT. The CDR3 consists of 19 residues. With 1 base clipped from V and 5 bases from J, the junction kept 18 bases outside the gene matches.

V usage is TRBV7-9 and J usage is TRBJ2-7; D is ambiguous. The V end lost 1 base, the J end lost 5 bases, and 12 bases lay between the germline ends. The CDR3 is made up of 14 amino acids. Germline-derived CDR1 and CDR2 are SEHNR and FQNEAQ (reference sequence). The chain's CDR3 is CASSLEVGHDEQYF. Here the CDR3 DNA reads TGTGCCAGCAGCTTAGAAGTTGGGCACGACGAGCAGTACTTC.